What follows are 6 T cell receptor beta chains derived from one specimen sequenced in a study of response to subunit inactivated influenza vaccine. TCRdb reanalysed the RT-PCR reads using MiXCR and keeps one entry per CDR3 protein. The sample has 300,000 to 350,000 distinct CDR3 sequences; 20% to 25% are singletons. Sequenced material: PBMCs from blood, taken about 20 months after vaccination. Receptor source: a man aged 50 to 75 who received an inactivated influenza vaccine.

This clonotype was seen at least ten times. CDR3 sequence (DNA): TGTGCCAGCAGTTACCATACAGGAGACACTGAAGCTTTCTTT. Translated: CASSYHTGDTEAFF. This chain connects TRBV6-5 to TRBJ1-1; tentatively, D is TRBD1 (5 bases). The CDR3 consists of 14 residues. V lost 2 bases and J 3 bases, leaving 10 bases between the germline ends. Germline CDR1 MNHEY, CDR2 SVGAGI.

The chain is built from TRBV28 and TRBJ1-2; possibly TRBD1 for D (5 bases). The V and J ends lost 7 bases and 8 bases respectively, with 11 bases between them. CDR1 and CDR2 (germline): MDHEN, SYDVKM. This CDR3 has 11 residues. The CDR3 DNA is TGTGCCAGCACAACGGAGGGGGGCTACACCTTC. Amino acid sequence: CASTTEGGYTF.

CDR3 coding DNA: TGCAGTGCTAGAAGACAGGGTTTAGATCAGCCCCAGCATTTT. Residues: CSARRQGLDQPQHF. This sequence joins TRBV20-1 and TRBJ1-5; 7 positions agree with TRBD1. The CDR3 spans 14 residues. Germline V lookup: CDR1 DFQATT, CDR2 SNEGSKA (reference sequence). Trimming cost V 2 bases and J 5 bases; bases outside gene matches: 6.

In this sample, this clonotype turned up a few times. The J gene is TRBJ1-6, the V gene TRBV10-3; no firm D call. V was clipped by 0 bases and J by 9 bases, with 9 bases between them. CDR1 and CDR2 from the germline V gene are ENHRY and SYGVKD. The CDR3 consists of 14 residues. CDR3 sequence: CAISESGKSSPLHF. CDR3 sequence (DNA): TGTGCCATCAGTGAGTCCGGAAAAAGTTCACCCCTCCACTTT.

The table lists this clonotype with a few counts. This sequence joins TRBV4-1 and TRBJ1-2, with 8 nucleotides matching TRBD1. This CDR3 is built from 14 residues. The V gene end was trimmed by 0 bases and the J gene end by 7 bases; junction bases not matched to a gene: 4. CDR1 is MGHRA, CDR2 YSYEKL, per germline. The CDR3 sequence is CASSQDQGAGGYTF. CDR3 bases: TGCGCCAGCAGCCAAGATCAGGGGGCGGGTGGCTACACCTTC.

The rearrangement links TRBV9 to TRBJ2-3, with unresolved D. V was trimmed by 0 bases and J by 2 bases, leaving 4 bases between them. Looked up from germline, CDR1 is SGDLS and CDR2 is YYNGEE. CDR3 size: 13 residues. The CDR3 spells CASSVGTTDTQYF. DNA of the CDR3: TGTGCCAGCAGCGTAGGCACCACAGATACGCAGTATTTT.